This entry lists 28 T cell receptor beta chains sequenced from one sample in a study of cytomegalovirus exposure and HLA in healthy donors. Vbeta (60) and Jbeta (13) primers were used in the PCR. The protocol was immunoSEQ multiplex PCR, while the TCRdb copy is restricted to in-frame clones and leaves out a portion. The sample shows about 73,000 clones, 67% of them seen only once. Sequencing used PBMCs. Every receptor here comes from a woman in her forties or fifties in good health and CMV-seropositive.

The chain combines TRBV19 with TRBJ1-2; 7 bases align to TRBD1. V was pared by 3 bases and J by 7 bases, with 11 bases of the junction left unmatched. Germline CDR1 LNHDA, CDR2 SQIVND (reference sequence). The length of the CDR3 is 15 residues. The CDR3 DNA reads TGTGCCAGTAGTATTTCACCGACAGGGATTGGTGGCTACACCTTC. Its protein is CASSISPTGIGGYTF.

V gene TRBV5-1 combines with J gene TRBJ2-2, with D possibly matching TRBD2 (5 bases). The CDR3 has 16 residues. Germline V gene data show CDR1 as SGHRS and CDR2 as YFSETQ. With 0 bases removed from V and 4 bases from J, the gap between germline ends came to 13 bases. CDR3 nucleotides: TGCGCCAGCAGCTTGGTTACTGAGGGAATCACCGGGGAGCTGTTTTTT. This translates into CASSLVTEGITGELFF.

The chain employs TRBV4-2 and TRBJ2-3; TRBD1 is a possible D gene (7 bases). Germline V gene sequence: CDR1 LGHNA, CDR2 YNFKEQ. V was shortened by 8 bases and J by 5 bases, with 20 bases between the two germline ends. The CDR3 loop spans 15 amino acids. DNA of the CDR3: TGTGCCAGCGGGCTAAGGGCAGGGGGGCAAGATACGCAGTATTTT. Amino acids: CASGLRAGGQDTQYF.

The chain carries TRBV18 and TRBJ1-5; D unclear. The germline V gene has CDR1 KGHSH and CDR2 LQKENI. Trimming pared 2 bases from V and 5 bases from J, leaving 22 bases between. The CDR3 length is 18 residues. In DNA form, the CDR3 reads TGTGCCAGCTCACCAAACGTAGAGGGAAGGCGAAAGGATCAGCCCCAGCATTTT. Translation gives CASSPNVEGRRKDQPQHF.

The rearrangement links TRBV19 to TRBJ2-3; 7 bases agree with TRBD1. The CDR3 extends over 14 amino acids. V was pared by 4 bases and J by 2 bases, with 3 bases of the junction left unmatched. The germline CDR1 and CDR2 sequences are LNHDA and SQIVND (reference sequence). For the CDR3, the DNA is TGTGCCAGTAGTAGGGGACAGTACACAGATACGCAGTATTTT. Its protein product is CASSRGQYTDTQYF.

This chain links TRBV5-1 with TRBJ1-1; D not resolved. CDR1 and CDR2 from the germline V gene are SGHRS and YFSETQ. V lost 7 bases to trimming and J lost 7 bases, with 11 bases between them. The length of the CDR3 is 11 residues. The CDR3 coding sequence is TGCGCCAGCGGCAACGAGGTTGAAGCTTTCTTT. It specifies CASGNEVEAFF.

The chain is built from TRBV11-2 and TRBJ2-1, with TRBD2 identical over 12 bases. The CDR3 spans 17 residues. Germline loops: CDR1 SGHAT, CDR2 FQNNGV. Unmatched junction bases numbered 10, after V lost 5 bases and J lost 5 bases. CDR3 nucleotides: TGTGCCAGCAGCCAGATCCGGACTAGCGGGATGGACAATGAGCAGTTCTTC. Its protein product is CASSQIRTSGMDNEQFF.

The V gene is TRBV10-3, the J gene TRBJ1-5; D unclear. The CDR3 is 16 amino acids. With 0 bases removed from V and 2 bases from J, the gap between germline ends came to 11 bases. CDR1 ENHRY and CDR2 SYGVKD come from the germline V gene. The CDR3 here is CAISESWESGNQPQHF. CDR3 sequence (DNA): TGTGCCATCAGTGAGTCGTGGGAGTCGGGCAATCAGCCCCAGCATTTT.

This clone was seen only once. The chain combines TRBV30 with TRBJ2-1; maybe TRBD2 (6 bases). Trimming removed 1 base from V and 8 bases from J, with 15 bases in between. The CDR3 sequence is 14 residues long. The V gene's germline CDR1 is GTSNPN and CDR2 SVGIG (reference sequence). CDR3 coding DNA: TGTGCCTGGAGTGGATCTCTAGCGTTCGATGAGCAGTTCTTC. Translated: CAWSGSLAFDEQFF.

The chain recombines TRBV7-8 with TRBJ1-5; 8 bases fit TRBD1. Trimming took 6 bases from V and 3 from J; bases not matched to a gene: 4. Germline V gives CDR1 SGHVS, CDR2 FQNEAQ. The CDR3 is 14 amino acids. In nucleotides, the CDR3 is TGTGCCAGCAGTCTGGACAGGGACAATCAGCCCCAGCATTTT. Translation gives CASSLDRDNQPQHF.

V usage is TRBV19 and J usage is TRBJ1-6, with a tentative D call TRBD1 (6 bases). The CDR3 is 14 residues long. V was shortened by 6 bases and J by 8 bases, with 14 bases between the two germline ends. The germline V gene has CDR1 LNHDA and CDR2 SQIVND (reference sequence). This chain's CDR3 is CASSRTGHYSPLHF. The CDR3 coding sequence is TGTGCCAGTAGCCGAACAGGGCACTATTCACCCCTCCACTTT.

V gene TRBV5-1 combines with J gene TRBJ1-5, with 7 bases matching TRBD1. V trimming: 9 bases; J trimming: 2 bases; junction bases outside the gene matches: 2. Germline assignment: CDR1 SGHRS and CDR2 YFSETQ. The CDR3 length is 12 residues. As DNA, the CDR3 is TGCGCCATCACAGGGGGCAATCAGCCCCAGCATTTT. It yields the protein CAITGGNQPQHF.

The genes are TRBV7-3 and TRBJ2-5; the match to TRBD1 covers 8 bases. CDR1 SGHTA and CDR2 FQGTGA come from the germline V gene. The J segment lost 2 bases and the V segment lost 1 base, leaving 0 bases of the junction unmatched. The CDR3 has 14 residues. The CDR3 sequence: CASSLNRGQETQYF. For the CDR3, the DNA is TGTGCCAGCAGCTTAAACAGGGGGCAAGAGACCCAGTACTTC.

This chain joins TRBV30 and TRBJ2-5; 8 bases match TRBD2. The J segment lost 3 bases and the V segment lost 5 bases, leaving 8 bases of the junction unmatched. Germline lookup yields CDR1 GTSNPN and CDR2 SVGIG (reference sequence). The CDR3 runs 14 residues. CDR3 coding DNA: TGTGCCTGGCGCCCAATTAGCGGGGAAGAGACCCAGTACTTC. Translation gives CAWRPISGEETQYF.

The CDR3 DNA reads as TGTGCCAGCAGCTTAACAGGGGAGGTAAAGACCCAGTACTTC. Translating gives CASSLTGEVKTQYF. The V call is TRBV7-9, the J call TRBJ2-5, with TRBD1 as a possible D gene (7 bases). This CDR3 contains 14 residues. Germline-derived CDR1 and CDR2 are SEHNR and FQNEAQ (reference sequence). V gave up 2 bases and J gave up 6 bases, with 13 bases separating them.

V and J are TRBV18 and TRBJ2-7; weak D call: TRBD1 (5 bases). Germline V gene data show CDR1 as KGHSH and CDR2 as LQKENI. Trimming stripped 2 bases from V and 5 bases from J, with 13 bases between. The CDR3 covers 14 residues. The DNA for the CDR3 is TGTGCCAGCTCACCAGTCGCGCAGGGTGACGAGCAGTACTTC. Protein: CASSPVAQGDEQYF.

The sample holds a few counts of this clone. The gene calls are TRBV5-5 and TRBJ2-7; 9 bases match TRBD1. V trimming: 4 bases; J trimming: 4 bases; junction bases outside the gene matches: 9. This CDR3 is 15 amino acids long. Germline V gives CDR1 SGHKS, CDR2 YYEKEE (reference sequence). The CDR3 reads CASSRGQGWSYEQYV. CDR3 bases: TGTGCCAGCAGCCGCGGACAGGGGTGGTCTTACGAGCAGTACGTC.

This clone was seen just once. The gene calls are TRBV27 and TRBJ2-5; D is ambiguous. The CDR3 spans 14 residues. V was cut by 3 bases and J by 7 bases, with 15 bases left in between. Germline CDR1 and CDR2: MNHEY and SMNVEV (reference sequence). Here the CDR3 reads CASSLNILKRTQYF. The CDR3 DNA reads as TGTGCCAGCAGTTTGAACATTTTGAAACGGACCCAGTACTTC.

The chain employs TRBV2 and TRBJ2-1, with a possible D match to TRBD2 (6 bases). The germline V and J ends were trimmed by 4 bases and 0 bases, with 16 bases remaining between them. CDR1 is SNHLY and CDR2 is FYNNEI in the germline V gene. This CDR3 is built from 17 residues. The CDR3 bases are TGTGCCAGCAGTGCGGGACTCGGAGGGTCCTCCTACAATGAGCAGTTCTTC. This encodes CASSAGLGGSSYNEQFF.

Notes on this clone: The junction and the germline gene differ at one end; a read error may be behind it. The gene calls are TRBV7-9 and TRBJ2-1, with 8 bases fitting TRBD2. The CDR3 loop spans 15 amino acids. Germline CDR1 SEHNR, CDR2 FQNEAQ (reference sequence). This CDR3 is CSSRPLTGGPNEQFF. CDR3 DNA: TGTTCCAGCAGACCCCTAACGGGGGGGCCGAATGAGCAGTTCTTC.

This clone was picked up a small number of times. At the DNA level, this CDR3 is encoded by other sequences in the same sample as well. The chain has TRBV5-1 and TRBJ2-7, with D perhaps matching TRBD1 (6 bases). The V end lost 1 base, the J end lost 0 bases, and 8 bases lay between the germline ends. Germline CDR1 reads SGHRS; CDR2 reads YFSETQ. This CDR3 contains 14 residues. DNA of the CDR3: TGCGCCAGCAGCTTGATAGGGGGCTCCTACGAGCAGTACTTC. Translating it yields CASSLIGGSYEQYF.

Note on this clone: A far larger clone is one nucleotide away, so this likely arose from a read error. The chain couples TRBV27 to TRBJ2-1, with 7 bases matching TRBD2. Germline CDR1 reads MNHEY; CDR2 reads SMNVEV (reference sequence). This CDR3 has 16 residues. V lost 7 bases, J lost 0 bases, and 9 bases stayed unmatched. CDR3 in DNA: TGTGCCAGCACCCCGCGACTAGCCCACTCCTACAATGAGCAGTTCTTC. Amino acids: CASTPRLAHSYNEQFF.

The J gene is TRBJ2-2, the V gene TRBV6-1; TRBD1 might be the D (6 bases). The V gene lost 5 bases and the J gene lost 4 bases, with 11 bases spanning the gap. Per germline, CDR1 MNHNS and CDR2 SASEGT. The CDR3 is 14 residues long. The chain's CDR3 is CASSSDSPTGELFF. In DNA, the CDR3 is TGTGCCAGCAGTTCGGACAGCCCCACCGGGGAGCTGTTTTTT.

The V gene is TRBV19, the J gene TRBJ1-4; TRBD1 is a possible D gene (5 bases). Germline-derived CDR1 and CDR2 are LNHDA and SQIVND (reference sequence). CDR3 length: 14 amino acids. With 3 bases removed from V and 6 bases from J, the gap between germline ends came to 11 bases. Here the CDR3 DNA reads TGTGCCAGTAGTATTAGCAGGGCCGATGAAAAACTGTTTTTT. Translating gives CASSISRADEKLFF.

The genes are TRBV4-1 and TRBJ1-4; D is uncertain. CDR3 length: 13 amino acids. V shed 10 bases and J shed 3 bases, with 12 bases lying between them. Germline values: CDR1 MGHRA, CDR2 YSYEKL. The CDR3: CATSPGSNEKLFF. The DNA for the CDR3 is TGCGCCACGTCGCCGGGGTCTAATGAAAAACTGTTTTTT.

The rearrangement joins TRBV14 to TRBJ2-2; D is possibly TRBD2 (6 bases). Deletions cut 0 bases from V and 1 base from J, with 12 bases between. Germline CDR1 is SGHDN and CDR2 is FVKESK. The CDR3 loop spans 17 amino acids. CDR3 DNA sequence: TGTGCCAGCAGCCAAGATTTGGACGGGGGGAACACCGGGGAGCTGTTTTTT. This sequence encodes CASSQDLDGGNTGELFF.

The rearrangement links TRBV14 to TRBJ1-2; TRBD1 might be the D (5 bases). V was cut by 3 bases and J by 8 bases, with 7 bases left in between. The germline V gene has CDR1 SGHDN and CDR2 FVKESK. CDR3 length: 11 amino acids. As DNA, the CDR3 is TGTGCCAGCAGCCAGGGGCCGGGCTACACCTTC. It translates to CASSQGPGYTF.

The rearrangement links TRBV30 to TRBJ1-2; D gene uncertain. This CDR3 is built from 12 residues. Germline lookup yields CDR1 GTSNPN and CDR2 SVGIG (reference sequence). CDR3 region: CIPPTWVTGYTF. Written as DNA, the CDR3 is TGTATTCCGCCGACATGGGTGACGGGCTACACCTTC.